This T cell receptor (beta chain) was recorded in a study of shared clonotypes between healthy human individuals. Study-wide results and caveats: Naive subsets tended to show greater estimated richness than memory subsets.

Using immunoSEQ multiplex PCR, the repertoire was profiled, and TCRdb retains in-frame clones only, with some absent. The sample consists of over 1.5 million clones, approximately 98% of them appearing once. To note about this clone: Its antigen remains unidentified.

The CDR3 totals 15 residues. CDR1 is SGDLS, CDR2 YYNGEE, per germline. V gave up 4 bases and J gave up 0 bases, with 8 bases separating them. The TCR sequence derives from a man aged 30 to 39 in good health. V usage is TRBV9 and J usage is TRBJ2-6; D ambiguous. Sequenced sample: naive CD4+ T cells sorted from blood. The subset is: CD45RA+ positively selected. CDR3 loop: CASSPTASGANVLTF. CDR3 coding DNA: TGTGCCAGCAGCCCGACCGCCTCTGGGGCCAACGTCCTGACTTTC.